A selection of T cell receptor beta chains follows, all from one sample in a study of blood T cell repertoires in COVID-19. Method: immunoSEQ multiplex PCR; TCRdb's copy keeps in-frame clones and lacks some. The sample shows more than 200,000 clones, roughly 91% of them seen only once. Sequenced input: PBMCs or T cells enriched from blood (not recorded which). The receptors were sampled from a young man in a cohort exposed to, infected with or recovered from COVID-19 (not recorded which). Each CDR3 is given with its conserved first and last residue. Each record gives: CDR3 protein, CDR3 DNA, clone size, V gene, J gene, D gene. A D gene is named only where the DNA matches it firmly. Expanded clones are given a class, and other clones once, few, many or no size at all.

CASHLANTGELFF,TGTGCCAGTCACCTAGCGAACACCGGGGAGCTGTTTTTT,NA,TRBV6-5,TRBJ2-2,NA
CASSPSTVATNEKLFF,TGTGCCAGCTCACCATCGACAGTTGCAACTAATGAAAAACTGTTTTTT,NA,TRBV18,TRBJ1-4,NA
CASSLTAGPVVRETQYF,TGCGCCAGCAGTCTCACTGCGGGACCAGTAGTAAGGGAGACCCAGTACTTC,NA,TRBV5-1,TRBJ2-5,NA
CASSFAGGLEQYF,TGTGCCAGCAGCTTCGCGGGGGGCCTCGAGCAGTACTTC,few,TRBV5-4,TRBJ2-7,TRBD2
CASSSGHEIYEQYF,TGTGCCAGCAGTTCGGGACATGAGATCTACGAGCAGTACTTC,NA,TRBV6-5,TRBJ2-7,NA
CSASPPWHRGRTGELFF,TGCAGTGCTAGTCCCCCTTGGCACAGGGGGAGGACCGGGGAGCTGTTTTTT,NA,TRBV20-1,TRBJ2-2,TRBD1
CASSPRTSGRARGTQYF,TGTGCCAGCAGTCCCCGGACTAGCGGGAGGGCCAGGGGTACGCAGTATTTT,NA,TRBV28,TRBJ2-3,TRBD2
CASSQLPGTEGNTIYF,TGCGCCAGCAGCCAATTACCCGGGACAGAGGGAAACACCATATATTTT,NA,TRBV4-1,TRBJ1-3,TRBD1
CASSQGARALHF,TGTGCCAGCAGCCAAGGGGCGCGGGCCCTCCACTTT,NA,TRBV3-1/TRBV3-2,TRBJ1-6,NA
CASSARGNYGYTF,TGTGCCAGCAGTGCCAGGGGTAACTATGGCTACACCTTC,NA,TRBV2,TRBJ1-2,NA
CASSSPGSSYEQYF,TGTGCCAGCTCATCCCCAGGCAGCTCCTACGAGCAGTACTTC,NA,TRBV25-1,TRBJ2-7,NA
CASSEAFRDGEQYF,TGTGCCAGCAGTGAAGCATTCAGGGATGGCGAGCAGTACTTC,NA,TRBV6-1,TRBJ2-7,NA
CASSAKQGGDSYEQYF,TGTGCCAGCAGCGCGAAACAGGGGGGGGATTCCTACGAGCAGTACTTC,NA,TRBV9,TRBJ2-7,NA
CASSFPRGWHYGYTF,TGTGCCAGCAGTTTTCCAAGGGGCTGGCACTATGGCTACACCTTC,NA,TRBV28,TRBJ1-2,NA
CASSQSGGNTEAFF,TGCGCCAGCAGCCAATCGGGAGGTAACACTGAAGCTTTCTTT,NA,TRBV4-1,TRBJ1-1,NA
CASSFRTGYEQYF,TGTGCCAGCAGCTTTCGGACAGGCTACGAGCAGTACTTC,few,TRBV11-3,TRBJ2-7,TRBD1
CASSSLGRDESYEQYF,TGTGCCAGCAGTTCCCTGGGGCGGGACGAATCCTACGAGCAGTACTTC,NA,TRBV28,TRBJ2-7,NA
CASSGTGGLYGYTF,TGTGCCAGCAGTGGAACAGGGGGCCTCTATGGCTACACCTTC,NA,TRBV6-4,TRBJ1-2,TRBD1
CASSFSESSYNEQFF,TGTGCCAGCAGCTTTTCCGAGAGCTCCTACAATGAGCAGTTCTTC,once,TRBV7-9,TRBJ2-1,NA